The clone carrying this T cell receptor (beta chain) was found many times. What it binds is unknown. Germline DNA was extracted alongside blood RNA, which was obtained from unsorted whole blood. The data were taken from a study of tumor-infiltrating lymphocytes in primary liver carcinoma. Turning to the study itself: Spanning 4.2 to 10 cm, the tumors were T1-T3 N0M0.

A primer matching the constant region was used to make TCR beta cDNA from approximately 520 ng of total RNA. Sequencing libraries for TCR beta derived from three nested multiplex PCR rounds that used slightly modified ARM-PCR. One entry per CDR3 protein, called by TCRdb with MiXCR from the multiplex PCR reads. Among some 190,000 distinct CDR3 sequences listed, about 60% were seen once. Study outcomes and limitations: Left bulk and unsorted, the samples did not allow CD4+ and CD8+ repertoires to be compared. Lower overlap was observed for tumor-adjacent and tumor-blood pairs relative to tumor region pairs. The difference in top-250-clone fraction between tumors and blood was significant, favoring tumors (p = 0.039).

The sequenced material came from peripheral blood. This sequence originates from a man aged 35 to 55 with primary liver carcinoma and hepatitis B virus infection.

CDR3 protein: CASSSGTRRDEQFF. The DNA of the CDR3 is TGTGCCAGCAGCTCCGGGACCCGTCGCGATGAGCAGTTCTTC. The gene calls are TRBV11-3 and TRBJ2-1; D is possibly TRBD1 or TRBD2 (5 bases each). Germline V CDR1 and CDR2: SGHNT, YENEEA. There are 14 residues in the CDR3. With 4 bases removed from V and 8 bases from J, the gap between germline ends came to 15 bases.